This T cell receptor (beta chain) was obtained from a study of breast tumors, draining lymph nodes, adjacent tissues. This CDR3 contains 11 residues. V lost 1 base to trimming and J lost 9 bases, with 10 bases between them. Germline V gene data show CDR1 as GTSNPN and CDR2 as SVGIG (reference sequence). Samples came from axillary lymph nodes draining the breast cancer. MiXCR, run by TCRdb on the multiplex PCR reads, gives a single entry per CDR3 protein. Of about 180,000 distinct CDR3 sequences listed, roughly 30% were seen once; the top ten hold roughly 4.5%. The genes are TRBV30 and TRBJ2-7; D not resolved. The clonotype was recovered from a female donor with breast cancer. Some clones in this sample may be carry-over from other donors' samples. The sequenced sample was axillary lymph node tissue. For the CDR3, the DNA is TGTGCCTGGAGTGCGTTGGAAGTGCAGTACTTC. It codes for CAWSALEVQYF.